This TCR beta chain was observed in a study of blood T cell repertoires in COVID-19. Across the whole study: Spain, Italy and the United States supplied samples that represented acute and convalescent COVID-19. Nucleic acid was either cDNA or gDNA, and it came from T cells, B-cell-depleted T cells, or PBMCs.

The CDR3 is 14 amino acids. J was trimmed by 8 bases and V by 5 bases; bases with no gene match: 6. CDR1 and CDR2 from the germline V gene are SEHNR and FQNEAQ (reference sequence). In the authors' methods: The authors estimated nucleated cell counts from reference gene primer amplification. Method: immunoSEQ multiplex PCR; TCRdb's copy keeps in-frame clones and lacks some. V and J calls and clone size are those listed in that table; D and trimming were worked out from the DNA. The sample has some 250,000 clones; approximately 86% are singletons. The V call is TRBV7-9, the J call TRBJ1-4; 9 bases map to TRBD1. This clonotype originated in a woman aged 25 to 39 who had recovered from COVID-19. The specimen sequenced was peripheral blood. CDR3 nucleotides: TGTGCCAGCAGCCATGGGACAGGGAGAGAAAAACTGTTTTTT. Its translation is CASSHGTGREKLFF.